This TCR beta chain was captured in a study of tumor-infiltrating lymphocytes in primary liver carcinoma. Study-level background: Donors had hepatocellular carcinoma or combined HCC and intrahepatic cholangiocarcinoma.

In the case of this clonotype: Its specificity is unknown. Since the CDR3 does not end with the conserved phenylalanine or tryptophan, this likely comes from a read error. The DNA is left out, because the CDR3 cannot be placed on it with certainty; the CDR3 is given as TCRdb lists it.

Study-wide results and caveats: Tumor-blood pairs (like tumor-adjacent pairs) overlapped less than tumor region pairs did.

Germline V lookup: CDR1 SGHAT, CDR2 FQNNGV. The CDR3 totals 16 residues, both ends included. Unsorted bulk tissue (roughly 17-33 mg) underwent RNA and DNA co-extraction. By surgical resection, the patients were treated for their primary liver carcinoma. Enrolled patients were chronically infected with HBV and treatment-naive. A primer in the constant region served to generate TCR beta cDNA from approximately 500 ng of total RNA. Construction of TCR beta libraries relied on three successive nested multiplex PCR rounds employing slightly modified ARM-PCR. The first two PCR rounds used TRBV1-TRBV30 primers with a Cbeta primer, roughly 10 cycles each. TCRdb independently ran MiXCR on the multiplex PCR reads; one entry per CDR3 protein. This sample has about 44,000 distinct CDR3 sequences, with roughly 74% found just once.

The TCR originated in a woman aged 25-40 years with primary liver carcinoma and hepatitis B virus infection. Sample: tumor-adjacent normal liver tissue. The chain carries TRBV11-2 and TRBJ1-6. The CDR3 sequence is CASGPGFGTYNSPLYL.